The 17 T cell receptor beta chains listed next were all sequenced from one sample in a study of blood T cell repertoires in COVID-19. Using immunoSEQ multiplex PCR, the repertoire was profiled, and TCRdb retains in-frame clones only, with some absent. The sample includes 130,000 to 150,000 clones, more than 70% of them seen just once. Sample: peripheral blood. Receptors were obtained from a woman between 45 and 65 years old with acute or convalescent COVID-19.

The genes are TRBV5-1 and TRBJ2-7; D perhaps matches TRBD2 (6 bases). Per the germline V gene, CDR1 is SGHRS and CDR2 is YFSETQ. The ends were cut back, 4 bases at V and 4 bases at J, with 12 bases in the middle. This CDR3 comprises 13 residues. The CDR3 bases are TGCGCCAGCAGCGTGTCTAGCGAATACGAGCAGTACTTC. This codes for CASSVSSEYEQYF.

This clone came up once. The chain employs TRBV6-5 and TRBJ1-3; the D gene is possibly TRBD1 (5 bases). Between the trimmed V and J ends, which lost 6 bases and 11 bases, there was a span of 23 bases. CDR1 and CDR2 from the germline V gene are MNHEY and SVGAGI. CDR3 length equals 15 residues. CDR3 protein: CASSLGGSILQAIYF. In DNA form, the CDR3 reads TGTGCCAGCAGCCTGGGGGGTTCGATACTTCAAGCCATATATTTT.

This chain joins TRBV5-1 and TRBJ2-7; D is perhaps TRBD1 (6 bases). Deletions cut 1 base from V and 1 base from J, with 9 bases between. In germline, CDR1 is SGHRS, CDR2 YFSETQ. CDR3 size: 14 residues. CDR3 nucleotide sequence: TGCGCCAGCAGCTTGAGGGACACATCCTACGAGCAGTACTTC. Translation: CASSLRDTSYEQYF.

The genes are TRBV5-1 and TRBJ2-3; 7 bases align to TRBD2. Germline CDR1 is SGHRS and CDR2 is YFSETQ. After removal of 1 base from V and 3 bases from J, the junction contained 5 bases not matched to a gene. The CDR3 covers 15 residues. The CDR3 spells CASSLNVGGTDTQYF. As DNA, the CDR3 is TGCGCCAGCAGCTTGAATGTCGGGGGGACAGATACGCAGTATTTT.

The gene calls are TRBV27 and TRBJ2-7, with D possibly being TRBD1 (7 bases). CDR3 length: 14 amino acids. Trimming left V 5 bases short and J 3 bases short, with 14 bases between. The V gene's germline CDR1 is MNHEY and CDR2 SMNVEV (reference sequence). The CDR3 region has the DNA TGTGCCAGCAGTGGCGGGACAGATTTCTACGAGCAGTACTTC. It codes for CASSGGTDFYEQYF.

This chain joins TRBV4-3 and TRBJ1-2, with D unclear. The CDR3 is 12 amino acids. Germline V lookup: CDR1 LGHNA, CDR2 YSLEER. Trimming cost V 6 bases and J 2 bases, with 7 bases left between them. The CDR3 DNA reads as TGCGCCAGCAGAGACGGGAACTATGGCTACACCTTC. The encoded protein is CASRDGNYGYTF.

The chain recombines TRBV5-1 with TRBJ2-1; 10 nucleotides line up with TRBD1. The CDR3 loop spans 14 amino acids. Germline CDR1 is SGHRS and CDR2 is YFSETQ. V trimming: 6 bases; J trimming: 7 bases; junction bases outside the gene matches: 7. CDR3 bases: TGCGCCAGCATTGGGACAGGGGAAGGAAATGAGCAGTTCTTC. Protein product: CASIGTGEGNEQFF. Full variable domain (remainder filled in from reference TRBV5-1 and TRBJ2-1): KAGVTQTPRYLIKTRGQQVTLSCSPISGHRSVSWYQQTPGQGLQFLFEYFSETQRNKGNFPGRFSGRQFSNSRSEMNVSTLELGDSALYLCASIGTGEGNEQFFGPGTRLTVL.

The rearrangement links TRBV18 to TRBJ1-1, with 11 bases identical to TRBD1. With V trimmed by 3 bases and J by 4 bases, 4 bases remained unmatched. Germline V gene sequence: CDR1 KGHSH, CDR2 LQKENI. The CDR3 totals 15 residues. This chain's CDR3 is CASSPADRGLTEAFF. As DNA, the CDR3 is TGTGCCAGCTCACCCGCGGACAGGGGGCTCACTGAAGCTTTCTTT.

V and J are TRBV6-6 and TRBJ2-1, with a tentative D call TRBD1 (6 bases). V lost 6 bases, J lost 4 bases, and 10 bases lay in between. This CDR3 comprises 13 residues. Germline values: CDR1 MNHNY, CDR2 SVGAGI (reference sequence). DNA of the CDR3: TGTGCCAGCAGCCGAGACAGGTACAATGAGCAGTTCTTC. It translates to CASSRDRYNEQFF.

The chain combines TRBV6-6 with TRBJ1-6; D is possibly TRBD1 (6 bases). There are 16 residues in the CDR3. Looked up from germline, CDR1 is MNHNY and CDR2 is SVGAGI (reference sequence). V dropped 0 bases and J dropped 7 bases, with 13 bases sitting between them. The CDR3 region has the DNA TGTGCCAGCAGTTACTCGAGGGACACCCGGAATTCACCCCTCCACTTT. It yields the protein CASSYSRDTRNSPLHF.

The chain carries TRBV6-5 and TRBJ2-2; D is uncertain. This CDR3 is 15 amino acids long. V was shortened by 2 bases and J by 5 bases, with 12 bases between the two germline ends. The germline gives CDR1 MNHEY, CDR2 SVGAGI. CDR3 protein: CASSYGRIRTGELFF. The CDR3 DNA sequence: TGTGCCAGCAGTTACGGGCGAATAAGGACCGGGGAGCTGTTTTTT.

This clone was picked up many times. The chain's CDR3 is CASSYGGDNQPQHF. The CDR3 region has the DNA TGTGCCAGCAGTTACGGGGGGGACAATCAGCCCCAGCATTTT. This rearrangement joins TRBV6-2 or TRBV6-3 to TRBJ1-5; D may be TRBD1 (5 bases). The ends were cut back, 2 bases at V and 3 bases at J, with 8 bases in the middle. In germline, CDR1 is MNHEY, CDR2 SVGEGT. The CDR3 runs to 14 residues.

In this sample, this clone turned up a few times. V and J are TRBV6-5 and TRBJ1-3, with D possibly TRBD1 on 6 matching bases. The V and J ends lost 2 bases and 6 bases respectively, with 8 bases between them. This CDR3 has 13 residues. CDR1 MNHEY and CDR2 SVGAGI come from the germline V gene. CDR3 bases: TGTGCCAGCAGTTACCGGGGGGCAAACACCATATATTTT. Protein: CASSYRGANTIYF.

J is TRBJ2-7 and V is TRBV9, with 7 bases lining up with TRBD2. Germline loops: CDR1 SGDLS, CDR2 YYNGEE. This CDR3 spans 13 amino acids. Here the CDR3 reads CANPGTNDYEQYF. The DNA of the CDR3 is TGTGCAAACCCCGGGACTAACGACTACGAGCAGTACTTC.

This chain links TRBV28 with TRBJ2-5, with TRBD2 matching over 11 bases. V was clipped by 5 bases and J by 2 bases; unmatched bases: 7. The CDR3 runs to 16 residues. Germline CDR1 is MDHEN and CDR2 is SYDVKM. In DNA form, the CDR3 reads TGTGCCAGCAGTGTCGGGACTAGCGGAGCACAAGAGACCCAGTACTTC. It translates to CASSVGTSGAQETQYF.

The chain couples TRBV16 to TRBJ2-3, with TRBD2 as a possible D gene (6 bases). The CDR3 runs 16 residues. Germline V CDR1 and CDR2: KGHSY, FQNENV. V dropped 4 bases and J dropped 3 bases, with 17 bases sitting between them. CDR3 nucleotide sequence: TGTGCCAGCAGCCCGACTCGGAGGGTAGTAACAGATACGCAGTATTTT. It translates to CASSPTRRVVTDTQYF.

The V gene is TRBV6-2 or TRBV6-3, the J gene TRBJ2-5; D call uncertain. V was pared by 4 bases and J by 5 bases, with 11 bases between. Germline loops: CDR1 MNHEY, CDR2 SVGEGT. CDR3 length: 13 amino acids. The CDR3 DNA reads TGTGCCAGCAGTTTCGCAGGAACGGAGACCCAGTACTTC. This codes for CASSFAGTETQYF.